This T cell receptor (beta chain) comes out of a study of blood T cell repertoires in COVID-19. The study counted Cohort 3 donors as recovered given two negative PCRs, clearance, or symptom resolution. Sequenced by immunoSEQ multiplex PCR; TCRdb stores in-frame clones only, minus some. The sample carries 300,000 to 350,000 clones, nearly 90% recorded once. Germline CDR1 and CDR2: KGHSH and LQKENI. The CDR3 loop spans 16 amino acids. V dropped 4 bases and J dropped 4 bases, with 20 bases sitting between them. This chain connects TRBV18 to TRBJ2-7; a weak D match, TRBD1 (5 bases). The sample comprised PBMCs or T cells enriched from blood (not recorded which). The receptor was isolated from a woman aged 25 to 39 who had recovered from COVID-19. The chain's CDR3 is CASSRTPDTGLYEQYF. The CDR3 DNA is TGTGCCAGCTCACGTACCCCGGACACGGGTTTGTACGAGCAGTACTTC.